The rows below give T cell receptor beta chains drawn from one sample of a study of cytomegalovirus exposure and HLA in healthy donors. Produced via immunoSEQ multiplex PCR; TCRdb's table is partial and in-frame only. Of roughly 140,000 clones in the sample, around three fifths were seen once. Specimen: PBMCs. These TCRs come from a woman in her twenties or thirties in good health and CMV-seropositive. Both conserved end residues are part of each CDR3. The D gene is left open where the match is weak. Not all rows give a size; the values are once, few, many and, for expanded clones, a class.

D gene: TRBD1
V gene: TRBV10-1
J gene: TRBJ2-1
clone size: NA
CDR3 DNA: TGCGCCACAAGACAGGGGGCGAACAATGAGCAGTTCTTC
CDR3 protein: CATRQGANNEQFF

D gene: NA
V gene: TRBV18
J gene: TRBJ1-5
clone size: NA
CDR3 DNA: TGTGCCAGCTCACCACAGAGCGGTCAGCCCCAGCATTTT
CDR3 protein: CASSPQSGQPQHF

D gene: TRBD1
V gene: TRBV7-2
J gene: TRBJ2-1
clone size: NA
CDR3 DNA: TGTGCCAGCAGCGCAAGAAGGGGGCTCTACAATGAGCAGTTCTTC
CDR3 protein: CASSARRGLYNEQFF

D gene: NA
V gene: TRBV7-3
J gene: TRBJ1-6
clone size: NA
CDR3 DNA: TGTGCCAGCAGCTTTGACAATACTTCACCCCTCCACTTT
CDR3 protein: CASSFDNTSPLHF

D gene: NA
V gene: TRBV6-1
J gene: TRBJ1-2
clone size: NA
CDR3 DNA: TGTGCCAGCAGTGATTACACAGGGCCCTATGGCTACACCTTC
CDR3 protein: CASSDYTGPYGYTF

D gene: TRBD1
V gene: TRBV19
J gene: TRBJ1-1
clone size: NA
CDR3 DNA: TGTGCCAGTAGTAAAACCGGGACAGGGGCATTTCTGGGTATCACTGAAGCTTTCTTT
CDR3 protein: CASSKTGTGAFLGITEAFF

D gene: TRBD1
V gene: TRBV6-5
J gene: TRBJ2-1
clone size: NA
CDR3 DNA: TGTGCCAGCAGCCGGGGACAGGGGGCTAATGAGCAGTTCTTC
CDR3 protein: CASSRGQGANEQFF

D gene: TRBD1
V gene: TRBV2
J gene: TRBJ1-2
clone size: few
CDR3 DNA: TGTGCCAGCAGAGGACAGGGCTATGGCTACACCTTC
CDR3 protein: CASRGQGYGYTF

D gene: NA
V gene: TRBV13
J gene: TRBJ2-7
clone size: few
CDR3 DNA: TGTGCCAGCAGCTTAACGGGAATCCACTACGAGCAGTACTTC
CDR3 protein: CASSLTGIHYEQYF

D gene: NA
V gene: TRBV10-1
J gene: TRBJ1-3
clone size: NA
CDR3 DNA: TGCGCCAGCCCTACAGGACCTTACTCTGGAAACACCATATATTTT
CDR3 protein: CASPTGPYSGNTIYF

D gene: TRBD2
V gene: TRBV7-2
J gene: TRBJ2-7
clone size: NA
CDR3 DNA: TGTGCCAGCACCTCTTACCTCGGGACTAGCGTAGGACAGTACTTC
CDR3 protein: CASTSYLGTSVGQYF

D gene: NA
V gene: TRBV4-1
J gene: TRBJ1-5
clone size: once
CDR3 DNA: TGCGCCAGCAGCCAGATCGTTGCGAATCTGGGCAATCAGCCCCAGCATTTT
CDR3 protein: CASSQIVANLGNQPQHF

D gene: NA
V gene: TRBV5-6
J gene: TRBJ1-2
clone size: NA
CDR3 DNA: TGTGCCAGCAGCGCAGCGGGGATCTTGAGCTATGGCTACACCTTC
CDR3 protein: CASSAAGILSYGYTF

D gene: NA
V gene: TRBV2
J gene: TRBJ2-7
clone size: once
CDR3 DNA: TGTGCCAGCTTCCGGGGCTACGAGCAGTACTTC
CDR3 protein: CASFRGYEQYF

D gene: TRBD1
V gene: TRBV5-6
J gene: TRBJ1-1
clone size: NA
CDR3 DNA: TGTGCCAGCAGCTTCCGGGACAGGGGGCCTTCTGAAGCTTTCTTT
CDR3 protein: CASSFRDRGPSEAFF

D gene: TRBD2
V gene: TRBV5-4
J gene: TRBJ2-7
clone size: once
CDR3 DNA: TGTGCCAGCAGCCCAGGCGGCGGGAGTATCAACGAGCAGTACTTC
CDR3 protein: CASSPGGGSINEQYF

D gene: NA
V gene: TRBV11-2
J gene: TRBJ1-4
clone size: NA
CDR3 DNA: TGTGCCAGCAGCTCCGGCAGCGATAATGAAAAACTGTTTTTT
CDR3 protein: CASSSGSDNEKLFF